These T cell receptor beta chains were read from a single sample in a study of T cell responses to AZD1222 COVID-19 vaccine. Data came from immunoSEQ multiplex PCR; TCRdb stores just in-frame clones and leaves some out. The data show tens of thousands of clones, with roughly 86% seen just once and roughly 2.8% held by the top ten. This sample comprised peripheral blood, obtained on day 0 of MenACWY control vaccination. The origin of the receptors is an adult in good health. The CDR3 runs from the conserved cysteine through the conserved F or W. A D gene is named only where the DNA matches it firmly. Only part of the rows carry a size: once, few, many, or a class if the clone is expanded.

clone_size: NA
d_call: TRBD1
j_call: TRBJ1-6
v_call: TRBV7-2
cdr3_aa: CASTRDSPEALHF
cdr3_nt: TGTGCCAGCACAAGGGACAGCCCTGAGGCCCTCCACTTT

clone_size: NA
d_call: NA
j_call: TRBJ1-2
v_call: TRBV4-1
cdr3_aa: CASSQDTGKNGYTF
cdr3_nt: TGCGCCAGCAGCCAAGATACCGGGAAAAATGGCTACACCTTC

clone_size: NA
d_call: NA
j_call: TRBJ2-3
v_call: TRBV5-1
cdr3_aa: CASRLITRGGRDTQYF
cdr3_nt: TGCGCCAGCAGGCTGATCACCCGAGGGGGGAGGGATACGCAGTATTTT

clone_size: few
d_call: NA
j_call: TRBJ2-3
v_call: TRBV24-1
cdr3_aa: CATSEGQGADTQYF
cdr3_nt: TGTGCCACCAGTGAAGGCCAAGGGGCAGATACGCAGTATTTT

clone_size: NA
d_call: NA
j_call: TRBJ2-7
v_call: TRBV28
cdr3_aa: CASKNVGGWYEQYF
cdr3_nt: TGTGCCAGCAAAAACGTGGGGGGCTGGTACGAGCAGTACTTC

clone_size: NA
d_call: TRBD1
j_call: TRBJ2-5
v_call: TRBV10-3
cdr3_aa: CAISESDLVRGQETQYF
cdr3_nt: TGTGCCATCAGTGAGTCGGATCTAGTCAGGGGGCAAGAGACCCAGTACTTC

clone_size: few
d_call: NA
j_call: TRBJ1-2
v_call: TRBV19
cdr3_aa: CASSNPRGKDNYGYTF
cdr3_nt: TGTGCCAGTAGCAACCCGAGGGGGAAGGATAACTATGGCTACACCTTC

clone_size: NA
d_call: NA
j_call: TRBJ1-2
v_call: TRBV5-8
cdr3_aa: CASSAWATSKGYTF
cdr3_nt: TGTGCCAGCAGCGCCTGGGCGACTTCGAAAGGCTACACCTTC

clone_size: once
d_call: NA
j_call: TRBJ1-2
v_call: TRBV9
cdr3_aa: CASSVGQPDGYTF
cdr3_nt: TGTGCCAGCAGCGTAGGTCAGCCCGATGGCTACACCTTC

clone_size: NA
d_call: TRBD1
j_call: TRBJ1-5
v_call: TRBV10-3
cdr3_aa: CAIRGDSSGESNQPQHF
cdr3_nt: TGTGCCATCAGAGGGGACAGCTCTGGAGAGAGCAATCAGCCCCAGCATTTT

clone_size: NA
d_call: NA
j_call: TRBJ2-2
v_call: TRBV7-9
cdr3_aa: CASSLGGTGELFF
cdr3_nt: TGTGCCAGCAGCTTAGGAGGCACCGGGGAGCTGTTTTTT

clone_size: NA
d_call: NA
j_call: TRBJ1-1
v_call: TRBV27
cdr3_aa: CASSPDIGGFLTEAFF
cdr3_nt: TGTGCCAGCAGCCCGGACATTGGGGGGTTTTTGACTGAAGCTTTCTTT

clone_size: once
d_call: NA
j_call: TRBJ1-6
v_call: TRBV2
cdr3_aa: CASSADTGNSPLHF
cdr3_nt: TGTGCCAGCAGTGCCGATACCGGTAATTCACCCCTCCACTTT

clone_size: NA
d_call: NA
j_call: TRBJ1-6
v_call: TRBV19
cdr3_aa: CASSIVVGRNSPLHF
cdr3_nt: TGTGCCAGTAGTATAGTGGTAGGGCGGAATTCACCCCTCCACTTT

clone_size: few
d_call: TRBD1
j_call: TRBJ1-2
v_call: TRBV5-1
cdr3_aa: CASRTEGATKGYTF
cdr3_nt: TGCGCCAGCAGGACAGAGGGGGCTACAAAGGGCTACACCTTC

clone_size: NA
d_call: NA
j_call: TRBJ1-5
v_call: TRBV28
cdr3_aa: CASSAPNQPQHF
cdr3_nt: TGTGCCAGCAGTGCTCCCAATCAGCCCCAGCATTTT

clone_size: NA
d_call: TRBD2
j_call: TRBJ2-1
v_call: TRBV7-2
cdr3_aa: CASSQTSGGGLEQFF
cdr3_nt: TGTGCCAGCAGCCAGACTAGCGGGGGTGGCTTGGAGCAGTTCTTC

clone_size: NA
d_call: NA
j_call: TRBJ1-2
v_call: TRBV6-2/TRBV6-3
cdr3_aa: CASSYSKRGYGYTF
cdr3_nt: TGTGCCAGCAGTTACTCGAAAAGGGGCTATGGCTACACCTTC

clone_size: NA
d_call: NA
j_call: TRBJ2-3
v_call: TRBV7-9
cdr3_aa: CASSSGTGTQYF
cdr3_nt: TGTGCCAGCAGCTCTGGAACGGGTACGCAGTATTTT

clone_size: NA
d_call: NA
j_call: TRBJ2-1
v_call: TRBV6-5
cdr3_aa: CASHPSGRYNEQFF
cdr3_nt: TGTGCCAGCCATCCCAGCGGTCGCTACAATGAGCAGTTCTTC

clone_size: few
d_call: NA
j_call: TRBJ2-5
v_call: TRBV7-9
cdr3_aa: CASSLISGQETQYF
cdr3_nt: TGTGCCAGCAGCTTAATTAGCGGACAAGAGACCCAGTACTTC

clone_size: NA
d_call: NA
j_call: TRBJ2-6
v_call: TRBV5-1
cdr3_aa: CASSLSPVLSGANVLTF
cdr3_nt: TGCGCCAGCAGCTTGAGCCCGGTTCTCTCTGGGGCCAACGTCCTGACTTTC

clone_size: NA
d_call: TRBD1
j_call: TRBJ1-6
v_call: TRBV14
cdr3_aa: CASSARDRGESPLHF
cdr3_nt: TGTGCCAGCAGCGCGAGGGACAGGGGCGAATCACCCCTCCACTTT

clone_size: NA
d_call: TRBD1
j_call: TRBJ1-6
v_call: TRBV6-6
cdr3_aa: CASSYMDRESPLHF
cdr3_nt: TGTGCCAGCAGTTACATGGACAGGGAATCACCCCTCCACTTT

clone_size: once
d_call: NA
j_call: TRBJ1-4
v_call: TRBV30
cdr3_aa: CAWSADPTNEKLFF
cdr3_nt: TGTGCCTGGAGCGCGGACCCAACTAATGAAAAACTGTTTTTT

clone_size: NA
d_call: TRBD1
j_call: TRBJ2-5
v_call: TRBV7-2
cdr3_aa: CASSSPTGGYQETQYF
cdr3_nt: TGTGCCAGCAGCTCTCCGACAGGGGGCTACCAAGAGACCCAGTACTTC

clone_size: NA
d_call: NA
j_call: TRBJ1-3
v_call: TRBV7-7
cdr3_aa: CASTPGTGNTIYF
cdr3_nt: TGTGCTAGCACCCCAGGGACTGGAAACACCATATATTTT

clone_size: NA
d_call: NA
j_call: TRBJ2-7
v_call: TRBV3-1/TRBV3-2
cdr3_aa: CASSQGSSPYEQYF
cdr3_nt: TGTGCCAGCAGCCAAGGGTCCAGTCCCTACGAGCAGTACTTC

clone_size: NA
d_call: TRBD1
j_call: TRBJ2-6
v_call: TRBV6-2/TRBV6-3
cdr3_aa: CASSYSEGQRGSGANVLTF
cdr3_nt: TGTGCCAGCAGTTACTCTGAGGGACAGAGGGGGTCTGGGGCCAACGTCCTGACTTTC

clone_size: NA
d_call: TRBD1
j_call: TRBJ1-5
v_call: TRBV6-1
cdr3_aa: CASSDIGQGSGNQPQHF
cdr3_nt: TGTGCCAGCAGTGATATAGGACAGGGAAGTGGCAATCAGCCCCAGCATTTT

clone_size: NA
d_call: NA
j_call: TRBJ2-3
v_call: TRBV20-1
cdr3_aa: CSVESTDTQYF
cdr3_nt: TGCAGTGTCGAGAGCACAGATACGCAGTATTTT

clone_size: NA
d_call: NA
j_call: TRBJ2-7
v_call: TRBV4-2
cdr3_aa: CASSRWAPTWEQYF
cdr3_nt: TGTGCCAGCAGCCGCTGGGCCCCAACATGGGAGCAGTACTTC

clone_size: NA
d_call: NA
j_call: TRBJ2-5
v_call: TRBV5-5
cdr3_aa: CASSFWTVQETQYF
cdr3_nt: TGTGCCAGCAGCTTTTGGACAGTCCAAGAGACCCAGTACTTC

clone_size: NA
d_call: TRBD1
j_call: TRBJ1-1
v_call: TRBV5-1
cdr3_aa: CASSLLSRGDEAFF
cdr3_nt: TGCGCCAGCAGCTTGTTATCCAGGGGGGATGAAGCTTTCTTT

clone_size: NA
d_call: TRBD1
j_call: TRBJ1-4
v_call: TRBV14
cdr3_aa: CASSRDRWEEKLFF
cdr3_nt: TGTGCCAGCAGTCGGGACAGGTGGGAGGAAAAACTGTTTTTT

clone_size: NA
d_call: NA
j_call: TRBJ1-2
v_call: TRBV10-3
cdr3_aa: CAISAGTRSYGYTF
cdr3_nt: TGTGCCATCAGTGCAGGGACGCGGAGCTATGGCTACACCTTC

clone_size: NA
d_call: NA
j_call: TRBJ1-1
v_call: TRBV19
cdr3_aa: CASSIAHTNTEAFF
cdr3_nt: TGTGCCAGTAGTATAGCCCATACGAACACTGAAGCTTTCTTT

clone_size: once
d_call: TRBD1
j_call: TRBJ1-1
v_call: TRBV4-3
cdr3_aa: CASSQGDRGWAFF
cdr3_nt: TGCGCCAGCAGCCAAGGGGACAGAGGTTGGGCTTTCTTT

clone_size: NA
d_call: NA
j_call: TRBJ1-2
v_call: TRBV5-6
cdr3_aa: CASSLDGPLYGYTF
cdr3_nt: TGTGCCAGCAGCTTGGACGGACCTCTCTATGGCTACACCTTC

clone_size: NA
d_call: NA
j_call: TRBJ2-3
v_call: TRBV30
cdr3_aa: CAWRVPRSLGSTDTQYF
cdr3_nt: TGTGCCTGGAGAGTTCCCCGGTCACTAGGATCCACAGATACGCAGTATTTT